The 9 T cell receptor beta chains below come from one sample, sequenced in a study of regulatory T cells in long-lasting Graves disease (dated by TCRdb to the early 2020s). The time point label for this specimen denotes: newly diagnosed GD, antithyroid drugs for less than 3 months. For both TCR sequencing and RNA sequencing, RNA was extracted from PBMCs using TRIzol. The library was obtained by multiplex PCR. The data were produced on an Illumina HiSeq 4000. CDR3 regions were amplified by Arm-PCR with iRepertoire HTBI primers to construct TCR beta libraries. Starting from the raw public reads, TCRdb applied fastp trimming at Q25, assembled clones with MiXCR and retained in-frame beta chains. Each record represents a unique CDR3 protein, reported with the most common genes and DNA among its rows. This sample is represented by over 500,000 distinct CDR3 sequences; about 16% of them were singletons. 12% of the sample goes to the ten largest clones.

The same sample was also studied in work on T cells in Graves' hyperthyroidism and ophthalmopathy.

This specimen consisted of peripheral blood mononuclear cells (PBMCs), obtained at new diagnosis, from a patient treated with antithyroid drugs. The receptors come from a man between 18 and 35 years old with Graves disease. Donor details come from another sample of the same person, matched by shared clones.

At least ten counts were recorded for this clonotype. The chain uses TRBV7-9 and TRBJ2-1, with D possibly called TRBD1 or TRBD2 (5 bases each). CDR1 and CDR2 (germline): SEHNR, FQNEAQ (reference sequence). This CDR3 is 15 amino acids long. V lost 1 base and J 5 bases, leaving 12 bases between the germline ends. CDR3 protein: CASSLVLQGHNEQFF. The CDR3 nucleotides are TGTGCCAGCAGCTTAGTCTTGCAGGGACACAATGAGCAGTTCTTC. Full variable domain (remainder filled in from reference TRBV7-9 and TRBJ2-1): DTGVSQNPRHKITKRGQNVTFRCDPISEHNRLYWYRQTLGQGPEFLTYFQNEAQLEKSRLLSDRFSAERPKGSFSTLEIQRTEQGDSAMYLCASSLVLQGHNEQFFGPGTRLTVL.

As concerns this clonotype: A much larger clone is a single base away; this may be a read error. The CDR3 does not close with the conserved phenylalanine or tryptophan, likely indicating a read error. This chain links TRBV9 with TRBJ2-7; 7 bases match TRBD1. V shed 0 bases and J 2 bases; nucleotides not matched to a gene: 2. CDR3 length equals 14 residues. Per germline, CDR1 SGDLS and CDR2 YYNGEE. This CDR3 is CASSVGQGAYEQYY. CDR3 coding DNA: TGTGCCAGCAGCGTAGGGCAGGGGGCCTACGAGCAGTACTAC.

This clonotype has only a few counts. The chain couples TRBV10-3 to TRBJ1-1; D is ambiguous. V was cut by 6 bases and J by 5 bases, with 10 bases left in between. This CDR3 contains 12 residues. Germline CDR1 ENHRY, CDR2 SYGVKD. CDR3 sequence (DNA): TGTGCCATCAGCCTTGGTGGTACTGAAGCTTTCTTT. Protein sequence: CAISLGGTEAFF.

The chain joins TRBV7-9 to TRBJ2-5; 8 nucleotides line up with TRBD1. The ends lost 3 bases at V and 4 bases at J; junction bases unmatched: 7. This CDR3 is built from 15 residues. Germline V CDR1 and CDR2: SEHNR, FQNEAQ (reference sequence). Written as DNA, the CDR3 is TGTGCCAGCAGCTTCCCCGGACAGGGAGGAGAGACCCAGTACTTC. It codes for CASSFPGQGGETQYF. The whole variable domain, remainder taken from reference TRBV7-9 and TRBJ2-5, is DTGVSQNPRHKITKRGQNVTFRCDPISEHNRLYWYRQTLGQGPEFLTYFQNEAQLEKSRLLSDRFSAERPKGSFSTLEIQRTEQGDSAMYLCASSFPGQGGETQYFGPGTRLLVL.

The rearrangement links TRBV5-1 to TRBJ2-5, with D perhaps given as TRBD1 or TRBD2 (5 bases each). The CDR3 contains 15 residues. CDR1 and CDR2 (germline): SGHRS, YFSETQ. V was pared by 0 bases and J by 4 bases, with 13 bases between. CDR3 in DNA: TGCGCCAGCAGCTTGGGGACTCAGAGGGGAGAGACCCAGTACTTC. Its translation: CASSLGTQRGETQYF. Together with reference TRBV5-1 and TRBJ2-5, the CDR3 gives the full variable domain: KAGVTQTPRYLIKTRGQQVTLSCSPISGHRSVSWYQQTPGQGLQFLFEYFSETQRNKGNFPGRFSGRQFSNSRSEMNVSTLELGDSALYLCASSLGTQRGETQYFGPGTRLLVL.

The chain uses TRBV5-1 and TRBJ2-1; weak D call: TRBD1 (6 bases). Trimming shortened V by 4 bases and J by 10 bases, and 12 bases separated the two germline ends. The CDR3 contains 12 residues. The germline V gene encodes CDR1 SGHRS and CDR2 YFSETQ. This chain's CDR3 is CASSPTGPEQFF. In DNA, the CDR3 is TGCGCCAGCAGCCCGACAGGCCCGGAGCAGTTCTTC.

Note on this clonotype: Sequence at one end of the junction differs from germline and may be a read error. The rearrangement links TRBV5-1 to TRBJ2-6; 9 positions match TRBD1. CDR3 length: 18 amino acids. The germline V gene encodes CDR1 SGHRS and CDR2 YFSETQ. This chain's CDR3 is CASSFDRGSAYGANVLTF. The CDR3 DNA sequence: TGTGCCAGCAGCTTCGACAGGGGGTCTGCCTACGGGGCCAACGTCCTGACTTTC.

V and J are TRBV5-5 and TRBJ1-1; TRBD1 is a possible D gene (5 bases). Germline CDR1 is SGHKS and CDR2 is YYEKEE (reference sequence). Trimming stripped 0 bases from V and 3 bases from J, with 12 bases between. The CDR3 has 15 residues. The CDR3 spells CASSLASGTHTEAFF. In nucleotides, the CDR3 is TGTGCCAGCAGCTTGGCCTCCGGGACGCACACTGAAGCTTTCTTT.

At least ten counts were recorded for this clonotype. The chain uses TRBV5-1 and TRBJ2-1; no clear D. Per the germline V gene, CDR1 is SGHRS and CDR2 is YFSETQ. V was clipped by 1 base and J by 0 bases, with 11 bases between them. The CDR3 is made up of 16 amino acids. For the CDR3, the DNA is TGCGCCAGCAGCTTGTATTCAGGCGGCTCCTACAATGAGCAGTTCTTC. It translates to CASSLYSGGSYNEQFF.